The present entry profiles one T cell receptor (beta chain) with its context. Attachment of unique molecular identifiers was made to individual cDNA molecules. TCRdb called the 5' RACE reads again in MiXCR, with one record for every CDR3 protein. The sample includes over 50,000 distinct CDR3 sequences, around 12% of them seen just once. The data derive from a study of early T cells in non-severe SARS-CoV-2 infection. About the research overall: Unpaired chains resulted from sequencing bulk RNA of unsorted whole blood.

Germline CDR1 is DFQATT and CDR2 is SNEGSKA (reference sequence). The V and J ends lost 1 base and 2 bases respectively, with 12 bases between them. The CDR3 contains 14 residues. The rearrangement uses TRBV20-1 and TRBJ2-7, with D possibly TRBD2 on 6 matching bases. The sequencing input was whole blood. The source of this sequence is an adult who was a healthcare worker with PCR-confirmed SARS-CoV-2 infection or an uninfected control (not recorded which). CDR3 bases: TGCAGTGCTAGAGGAGAGTCGGGGGCCTACGAGCAGTACTTC. Its translation: CSARGESGAYEQYF.